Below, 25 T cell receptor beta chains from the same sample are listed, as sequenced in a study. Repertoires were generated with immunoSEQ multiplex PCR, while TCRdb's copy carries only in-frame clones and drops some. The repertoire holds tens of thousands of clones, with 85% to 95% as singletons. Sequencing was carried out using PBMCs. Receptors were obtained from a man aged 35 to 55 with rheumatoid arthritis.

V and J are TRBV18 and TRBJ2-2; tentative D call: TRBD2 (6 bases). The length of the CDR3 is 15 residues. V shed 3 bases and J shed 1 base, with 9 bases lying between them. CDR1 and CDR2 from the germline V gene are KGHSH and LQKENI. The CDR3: CASSPNSGNTGELFF. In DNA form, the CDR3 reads TGTGCCAGCTCACCGAATAGCGGGAACACCGGGGAGCTGTTTTTT.

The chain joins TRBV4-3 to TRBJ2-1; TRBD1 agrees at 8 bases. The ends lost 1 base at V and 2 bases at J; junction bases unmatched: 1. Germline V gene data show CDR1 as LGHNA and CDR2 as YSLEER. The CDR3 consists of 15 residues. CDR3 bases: TGCGCCAGCAGCCAAGGACAGGGGACCTACAATGAGCAGTTCTTC. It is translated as CASSQGQGTYNEQFF.

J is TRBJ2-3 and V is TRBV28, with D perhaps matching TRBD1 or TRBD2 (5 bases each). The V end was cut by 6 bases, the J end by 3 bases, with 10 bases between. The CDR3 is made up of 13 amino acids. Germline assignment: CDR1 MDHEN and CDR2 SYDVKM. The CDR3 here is CASRDGTTDTQYF. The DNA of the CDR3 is TGTGCCAGCAGGGATGGGACGACAGATACGCAGTATTTT.

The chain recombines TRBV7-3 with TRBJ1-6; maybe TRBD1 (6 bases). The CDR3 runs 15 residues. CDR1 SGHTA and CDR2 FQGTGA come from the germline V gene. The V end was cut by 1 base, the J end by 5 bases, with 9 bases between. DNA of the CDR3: TGTGCCAGCAGCTTAATGACAGGCAATAATTCACCCCTCCACTTT. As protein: CASSLMTGNNSPLHF.

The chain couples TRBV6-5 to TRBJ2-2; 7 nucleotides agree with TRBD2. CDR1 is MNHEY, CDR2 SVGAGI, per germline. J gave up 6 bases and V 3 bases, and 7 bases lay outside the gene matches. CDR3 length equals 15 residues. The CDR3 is CASSYPPGGPGELFF. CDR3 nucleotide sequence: TGTGCCAGCAGTTATCCCCCGGGAGGTCCCGGGGAGCTGTTTTTT.

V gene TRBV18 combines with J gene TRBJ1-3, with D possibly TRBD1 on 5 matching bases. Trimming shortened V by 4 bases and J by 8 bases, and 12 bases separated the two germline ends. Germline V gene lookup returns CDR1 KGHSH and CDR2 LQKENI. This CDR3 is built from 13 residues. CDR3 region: CASSRSREDTIYF. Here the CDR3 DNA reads TGTGCCAGCTCACGATCCAGGGAGGACACCATATATTTT.

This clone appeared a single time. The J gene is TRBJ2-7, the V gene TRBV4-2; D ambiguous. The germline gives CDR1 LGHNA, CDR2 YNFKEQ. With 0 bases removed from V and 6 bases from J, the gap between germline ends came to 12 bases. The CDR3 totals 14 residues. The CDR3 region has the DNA TGTGCCAGCAGCCAAGAACGGGTCGGTGGCGAGCAGTACTTC. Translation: CASSQERVGGEQYF.

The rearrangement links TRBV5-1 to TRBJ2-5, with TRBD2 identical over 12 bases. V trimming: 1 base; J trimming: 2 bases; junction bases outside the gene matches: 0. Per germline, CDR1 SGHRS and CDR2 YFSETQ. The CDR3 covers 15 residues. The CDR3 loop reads CASSLLAGGQETQYF. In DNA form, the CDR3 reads TGCGCCAGCAGCTTGCTAGCGGGGGGGCAAGAGACCCAGTACTTC.

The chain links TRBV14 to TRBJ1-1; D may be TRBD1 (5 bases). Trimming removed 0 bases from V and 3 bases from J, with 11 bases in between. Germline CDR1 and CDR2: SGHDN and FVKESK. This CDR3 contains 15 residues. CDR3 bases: TGTGCCAGCAGCCAAGATAAGACAGTATACACTGAAGCTTTCTTT. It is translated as CASSQDKTVYTEAFF.

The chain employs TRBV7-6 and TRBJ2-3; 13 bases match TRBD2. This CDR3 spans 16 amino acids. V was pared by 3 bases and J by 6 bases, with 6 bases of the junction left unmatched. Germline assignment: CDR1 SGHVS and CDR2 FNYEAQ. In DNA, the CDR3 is TGTGCCAGCAGCTTTGAGGGACTAGCGGGATTGGATACGCAGTATTTT. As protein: CASSFEGLAGLDTQYF.

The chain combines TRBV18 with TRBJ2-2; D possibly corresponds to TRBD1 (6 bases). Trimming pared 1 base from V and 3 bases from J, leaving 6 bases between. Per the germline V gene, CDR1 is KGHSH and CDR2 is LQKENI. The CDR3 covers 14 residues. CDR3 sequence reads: CASSPQGDTGELFF. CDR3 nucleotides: TGTGCCAGCTCACCACAGGGGGACACCGGGGAGCTGTTTTTT.

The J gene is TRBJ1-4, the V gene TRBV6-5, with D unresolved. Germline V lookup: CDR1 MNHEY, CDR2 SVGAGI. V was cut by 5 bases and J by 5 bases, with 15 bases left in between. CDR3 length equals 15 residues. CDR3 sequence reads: CASSPLGGLNEKLFF. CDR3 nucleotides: TGTGCCAGCAGTCCTTTAGGTGGCTTGAATGAAAAACTGTTTTTT.

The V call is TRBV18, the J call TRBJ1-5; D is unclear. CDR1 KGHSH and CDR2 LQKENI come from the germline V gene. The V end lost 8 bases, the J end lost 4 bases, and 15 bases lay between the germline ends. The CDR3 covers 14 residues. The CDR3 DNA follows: TGTGCCAGCAACACCGGGTCCTTGAATCAGCCCCAGCATTTT. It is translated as CASNTGSLNQPQHF.

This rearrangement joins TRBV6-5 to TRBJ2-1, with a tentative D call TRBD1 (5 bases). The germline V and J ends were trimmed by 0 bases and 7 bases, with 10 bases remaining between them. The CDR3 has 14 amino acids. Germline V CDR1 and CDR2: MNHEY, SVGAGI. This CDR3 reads CASSYSWSGNEQFF. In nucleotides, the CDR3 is TGTGCCAGCAGTTACTCGTGGTCAGGGAATGAGCAGTTCTTC.

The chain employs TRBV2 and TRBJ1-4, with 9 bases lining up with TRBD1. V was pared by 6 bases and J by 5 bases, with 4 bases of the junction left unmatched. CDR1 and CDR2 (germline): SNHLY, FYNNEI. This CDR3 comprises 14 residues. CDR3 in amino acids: CASREQGANEKLFF. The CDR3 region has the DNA TGTGCCAGCAGGGAACAGGGGGCAAATGAAAAACTGTTTTTT. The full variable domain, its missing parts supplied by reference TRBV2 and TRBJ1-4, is EPEVTQTPSHQVTQMGQEVILRCVPISNHLYFYWYRQILGQKVEFLVSFYNNEISEKSEIFDDQFSVERPDGSNFTLKIRSTKLEDSAMYFCASREQGANEKLFFGSGTQLSVL.

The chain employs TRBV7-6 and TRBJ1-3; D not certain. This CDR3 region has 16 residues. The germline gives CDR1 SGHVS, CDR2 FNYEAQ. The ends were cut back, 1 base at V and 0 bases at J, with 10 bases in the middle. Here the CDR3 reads CASSLGGLLSGNTIYF. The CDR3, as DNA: TGTGCCAGCAGCTTAGGTGGGCTCCTCTCTGGAAACACCATATATTTT. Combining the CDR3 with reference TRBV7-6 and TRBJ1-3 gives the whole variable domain GAGVSQSPRYKVTKRGQDVALRCDPISGHVSLYWYRQALGQGPEFLTYFNYEAQQDKSGLPNDRFSAERPEGSISTLTIQRTEQRDSAMYRCASSLGGLLSGNTIYFGEGSWLTVV.

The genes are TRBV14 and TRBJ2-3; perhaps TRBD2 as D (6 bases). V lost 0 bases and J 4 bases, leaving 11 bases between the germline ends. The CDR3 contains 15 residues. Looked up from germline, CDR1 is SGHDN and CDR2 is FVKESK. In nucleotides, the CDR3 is TGTGCCAGCAGCCAAGATTTCGGGGGATCAGATACGCAGTATTTT. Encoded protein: CASSQDFGGSDTQYF.

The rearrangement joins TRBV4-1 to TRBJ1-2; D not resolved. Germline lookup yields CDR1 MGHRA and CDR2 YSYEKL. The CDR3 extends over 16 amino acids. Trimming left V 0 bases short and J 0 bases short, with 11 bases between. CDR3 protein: CASSQEEPRANYGYTF. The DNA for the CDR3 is TGCGCCAGCAGCCAAGAGGAGCCAAGAGCTAACTATGGCTACACCTTC.

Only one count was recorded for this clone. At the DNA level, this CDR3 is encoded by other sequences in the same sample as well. CDR3 region: CASSLNEQFF. The CDR3 DNA sequence: TGTGCCAGCAGTTTAAATGAGCAGTTCTTC. J is TRBJ2-1 and V is TRBV28; D is undetermined. With 2 bases removed from V and 7 bases from J, the gap between germline ends came to 0 bases. From germline, CDR1 is MDHEN and CDR2 SYDVKM. This CDR3 has 10 amino acids.

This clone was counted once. The CDR3 DNA is TGTGCCAGCAGTTACCCCGGGACAGGGTCCACCGGGGAGCTGTTTTTT. Residues: CASSYPGTGSTGELFF. The chain links TRBV6-5 to TRBJ2-2; TRBD1 aligns across 9 bases. The CDR3 runs to 16 residues. The germline V gene has CDR1 MNHEY and CDR2 SVGAGI. V lost 2 bases, J lost 4 bases, and 5 bases stayed unmatched.

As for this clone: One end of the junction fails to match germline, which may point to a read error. The CDR3 spells CTSSQDGAGRGEKLFF. The CDR3, as DNA: TGCACCAGCAGCCAAGATGGGGCAGGCCGGGGGGAAAAACTGTTTTTT. The chain has TRBV4-1 and TRBJ1-4; the D gene is possibly TRBD1 (5 bases). From germline, CDR1 is MGHRA and CDR2 YSYEKL. The CDR3 contains 16 residues.

The CDR3, as DNA: TGTGCCAGCAGCCAAGATCTTACCAGAAACAATGAGCAGTTCTTC. Protein: CASSQDLTRNNEQFF. This sequence joins TRBV14 and TRBJ2-1; the D is unclear. Germline values: CDR1 SGHDN, CDR2 FVKESK. The CDR3 has 15 residues. V was cut by 0 bases and J by 5 bases, with 11 bases left in between. Filled out from reference TRBV14 and TRBJ2-1, the complete variable domain reads EAGVTQFPSHSVIEKGQTVTLRCDPISGHDNLYWYRRVMGKEIKFLLHFVKESKQDESGMPNNRFLAERTGGTYSTLKVQPAELEDSGVYFCASSQDLTRNNEQFFGPGTRLTVL.

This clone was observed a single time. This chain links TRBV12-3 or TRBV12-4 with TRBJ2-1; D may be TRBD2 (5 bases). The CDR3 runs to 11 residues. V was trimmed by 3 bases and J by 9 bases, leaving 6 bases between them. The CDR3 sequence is CASSFEGEQFF. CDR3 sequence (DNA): TGTGCCAGCAGTTTTGAGGGTGAGCAGTTCTTC.

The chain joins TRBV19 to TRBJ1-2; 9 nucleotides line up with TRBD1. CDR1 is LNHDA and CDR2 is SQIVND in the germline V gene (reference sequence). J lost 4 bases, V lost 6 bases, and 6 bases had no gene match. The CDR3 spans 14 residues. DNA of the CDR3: TGTGCCAGTAGCCAGGACAGGGGCACCTATGGCTACACCTTC. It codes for CASSQDRGTYGYTF.

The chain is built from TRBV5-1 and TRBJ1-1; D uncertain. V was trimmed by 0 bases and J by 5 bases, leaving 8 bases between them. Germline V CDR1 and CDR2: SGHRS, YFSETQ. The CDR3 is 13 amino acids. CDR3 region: CASSLAGKTEAFF. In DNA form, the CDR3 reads TGCGCCAGCAGCTTGGCCGGGAAGACTGAAGCTTTCTTT.